The source of this T cell receptor (beta chain) is a study of identical twins. As concerns this clonotype: The antigen is unknown.

Findings and caveats of the study: Models came in too low on out-of-frame TCR alpha sharing in monozygotic twins.

One entry per CDR3 protein results from TCRdb running MiXCR on the 5' RACE reads. The sample includes around 1.7 million distinct CDR3 sequences, around 29% seen only once; the top ten take around 0.3%. V was clipped by 4 bases and J by 0 bases, with 14 bases between them. Germline CDR1 is MRHNA and CDR2 is SNTAGT. The CDR3 runs 16 residues. The rearrangement uses TRBV6-4 and TRBJ2-3; D ambiguous. Sample: cord blood. The sequence was collected from a newborn girl in good health. CDR3 DNA sequence: TGTGCCAGCAGTGCAGAGCGAGCCTATAGCACAGATACGCAGTATTTT. Amino acids: CASSAERAYSTDTQYF.